This T cell receptor (beta chain) was captured in a study of blood T cell repertoires in COVID-19. Study-level background: Both acute and convalescent COVID-19 samples were obtained from the United States, Italy and Spain. Sample material is recorded as cDNA or gDNA derived from T cells, B-cell-depleted T cells, or PBMCs.

Sequenced by immunoSEQ multiplex PCR; TCRdb stores in-frame clones only, minus some. The table includes about 260,000 clones, around 87% detected once. Trimming cost V 8 bases and J 5 bases, with 16 bases left between them. CDR1 and CDR2 (germline): MNHEY, SVGAGI. The CDR3 covers 14 residues. The sample consisted of peripheral blood. The receptor was isolated from a woman between 50 and 59 years old who had recovered from COVID-19. This chain joins TRBV6-5 and TRBJ1-5; D is undetermined. The CDR3 here is CASSRGRADQPQHF. The CDR3 nucleotides are TGTGCCAGCTCCCGAGGGAGGGCCGATCAGCCCCAGCATTTT.